Below, 22 T cell receptor beta chains from the same sample are listed, as sequenced in a study of blood T cell repertoires in COVID-19 (dated by TCRdb to the early 2020s). The library was built by means of the immunoSEQ multiplex PCR assay. TCRdb obtained this table from immuneACCESS and retained in-frame rearrangements with V and J assigned. These tables miss some clones; where compared with another copy, unresolved V genes account for less than half of the shortfall, and the remainder is unexplained. Across this sample there are some 110,000 clones, with roughly 85% seen only once. The ten largest clones add up to 1.4% to 1.5% of the sample. Source material: peripheral blood. Every receptor here comes from a man between 35 and 55 years old with acute or convalescent COVID-19.

V usage is TRBV6-5 and J usage is TRBJ2-3, with 8 nucleotides matching TRBD2. The CDR3 extends over 15 amino acids. V shed 2 bases, J shed 3 bases, and the junction held 4 bases outside the gene matches. CDR1 and CDR2 (germline): MNHEY, SVGAGI. CDR3 residues: CASSYRGGATDTQYF. DNA of the CDR3: TGTGCCAGCAGTTACCGGGGGGGAGCTACAGATACGCAGTATTTT.

J is TRBJ1-5 and V is TRBV7-9; unclear D gene. The V end was cut by 6 bases, the J end by 7 bases, with 16 bases between. The germline V gene has CDR1 SEHNR and CDR2 FQNEAQ (reference sequence). The length of the CDR3 is 14 residues. The CDR3 DNA sequence: TGTGCCAGCAGTCCCGGCACAGTTCAACAGCCCCAGCATTTT. This translates into CASSPGTVQQPQHF.

V is TRBV9 and J is TRBJ2-1, with a tentative D call TRBD2 (6 bases). The CDR3 extends over 15 amino acids. CDR1 and CDR2 from the germline V gene are SGDLS and YYNGEE. Trimming shortened V by 2 bases and J by 2 bases, and 11 bases separated the two germline ends. The CDR3: CASSVRDSPYNEQFF. The CDR3 region has the DNA TGTGCCAGCAGCGTTCGGGACTCACCCTACAATGAGCAGTTCTTC.

The gene calls are TRBV7-2 and TRBJ2-5; 11 positions match TRBD2. The CDR3 runs to 17 residues. Germline CDR1 is SGHTA and CDR2 is FQGNSA. V lost 1 base and J lost 2; bases outside the gene matches: 6. The CDR3 bases are TGTGCCAGCAGCTTAGGCCCTAGCGGGGGGTCACAAGAGACCCAGTACTTC. Translated, it gives CASSLGPSGGSQETQYF.

This clone is a singleton in its sample. The chain is built from TRBV6-1 and TRBJ1-3; D is uncertain. The CDR3 sequence is 15 residues long. Germline loops: CDR1 MNHNS, CDR2 SASEGT. Between the trimmed V and J ends, which lost 3 bases and 5 bases, there was a span of 14 bases. The chain's CDR3 is CASSESGFSRNTIYF. The CDR3 coding sequence is TGTGCCAGCAGTGAGAGCGGTTTTTCCAGAAACACCATATATTTT.

V usage is TRBV6-6 and J usage is TRBJ1-5, with TRBD1 as a possible D gene (5 bases). This CDR3 comprises 16 residues. Trimming cost V 0 bases and J 0 bases, with 9 bases left between them. The germline V gene has CDR1 MNHNY and CDR2 SVGAGI (reference sequence). CDR3 coding DNA: TGTGCCAGCAGTTACTCGGCAGGGAATAGCAATCAGCCCCAGCATTTT. Its protein product is CASSYSAGNSNQPQHF.

The gene calls are TRBV29-1 and TRBJ2-7, with TRBD2 identical over 7 bases. Germline lookup yields CDR1 SQVTM and CDR2 ANQGSEA. The CDR3 sequence is 13 residues long. The ends lost 3 bases at V and 3 bases at J; junction bases unmatched: 5. The chain's CDR3 is CSVDGWGGYEQYF. The CDR3 DNA is TGCAGCGTTGATGGATGGGGGGGCTACGAGCAGTACTTC.

V usage is TRBV7-2 and J usage is TRBJ2-1; D possibly corresponds to TRBD2 (6 bases). The CDR3 sequence is 14 residues long. V gave up 5 bases and J gave up 7 bases, with 15 bases separating them. Germline CDR1 and CDR2: SGHTA and FQGNSA. CDR3 protein: CASSTGGGWNEQFF. The DNA for the CDR3 is TGTGCCAGCAGCACCGGGGGTGGGTGGAATGAGCAGTTCTTC.

This clone showed up just a few times. This sequence joins TRBV5-6 and TRBJ2-5; unclear D gene. V lost 3 bases and J 2 bases, leaving 11 bases between the germline ends. Germline CDR1 is SGHDT and CDR2 is YYEEEE. This CDR3 contains 14 residues. CDR3 bases: TGTGCCAGCAGCTCTTTCCCTCTGCAAGAGACCCAGTACTTC. It specifies CASSSFPLQETQYF.

The genes are TRBV4-2 and TRBJ2-5; 7 nucleotides align to TRBD2. Germline V gene data show CDR1 as LGHNA and CDR2 as YNFKEQ. V lost 4 bases to trimming and J lost 3 bases; unmatched junction nucleotides: 8. The CDR3 totals 15 residues. The chain's CDR3 is CASSPTVSGKETQYF. The CDR3 DNA reads TGTGCCAGCAGCCCCACGGTCAGCGGGAAAGAGACCCAGTACTTC.

The chain employs TRBV6-5 and TRBJ1-1, with D possibly matching TRBD1 (6 bases). Germline V CDR1 and CDR2: MNHEY, SVGAGI. The ends were cut back, 3 bases at V and 7 bases at J, with 18 bases in the middle. The CDR3 loop spans 15 amino acids. CDR3 region: CASSYLQGNGREAFF. In DNA form, the CDR3 reads TGTGCCAGCAGTTATTTACAGGGAAATGGTCGTGAAGCTTTCTTT.

For the CDR3, the DNA is TGCGCCAGCAGCTTGGGCAGGGATAATTCACCCCTCCACTTT. It codes for CASSLGRDNSPLHF. V and J are TRBV5-1 and TRBJ1-6; a weak D match, TRBD1 (5 bases). This CDR3 comprises 14 residues. Trimming cost V 0 bases and J 5 bases, with 6 bases left between them. Germline CDR1 reads SGHRS; CDR2 reads YFSETQ.

This clone was recorded once. The genes are TRBV5-1 and TRBJ2-2; 10 nucleotides align to TRBD1. CDR3 length: 15 residues. J was trimmed by 3 bases and V by 4 bases; bases with no gene match: 3. Germline V CDR1 and CDR2: SGHRS, YFSETQ. This CDR3 is CASSRQGADTGELFF. Here the CDR3 DNA reads TGCGCCAGCAGCCGACAGGGGGCGGACACCGGGGAGCTGTTTTTT. Combining the CDR3 with reference TRBV5-1 and TRBJ2-2 gives the whole variable domain KAGVTQTPRYLIKTRGQQVTLSCSPISGHRSVSWYQQTPGQGLQFLFEYFSETQRNKGNFPGRFSGRQFSNSRSEMNVSTLELGDSALYLCASSRQGADTGELFFGEGSRLTVL.

This chain uses TRBV19 with TRBJ2-2, with a possible D match to TRBD2 (6 bases). CDR1 is LNHDA and CDR2 is SQIVND in the germline V gene (reference sequence). This CDR3 has 17 residues. Trimming cost V 1 base and J 4 bases, with 16 bases left between them. The CDR3 bases are TGTGCCAGTAGTATAGGGTGGCGGCGGCGGGGCACCGGGGAGCTGTTTTTT. Encoded protein: CASSIGWRRRGTGELFF.

The rearrangement uses TRBV6-2 or TRBV6-3 and TRBJ2-7; a weak D match, TRBD1 (6 bases). This CDR3 region has 13 residues. V lost 8 bases and J lost 5, with 16 bases in between. CDR1 and CDR2 from the germline V gene are MNHEY and SVGEGT. The CDR3, as DNA: TGTGCCAGCTGCCCGTCGTGGGGGCACGAGCAGTACTTC. Amino acids: CASCPSWGHEQYF.

The chain combines TRBV20-1 with TRBJ2-3; 8 nucleotides line up with TRBD2. J gave up 12 bases and V 7 bases, and 9 bases lay outside the gene matches. The germline gives CDR1 DFQATT, CDR2 SNEGSKA (reference sequence). CDR3 size: 11 residues. The DNA of the CDR3 is TGCAGTGGGGAGGGACTAGGTTTACAGTATTTT. Protein sequence: CSGEGLGLQYF.

CDR3 region: CASSPLGTSGRSSGDTQYF. As DNA, the CDR3 is TGCGCCAGCAGTCCATTGGGGACTAGCGGGAGGTCCTCGGGAGATACGCAGTATTTT. The V and J genes are TRBV4-1 and TRBJ2-3, with 15 positions matching TRBD2. Germline V CDR1 and CDR2: MGHRA, YSYEKL. The CDR3 spans 19 residues. Losses at the gene ends were 6 bases for V and 5 bases for J; bases not matched to a gene: 15.

This chain joins TRBV21-1 and TRBJ1-5. TRBV21-1 represents a pseudogene. CDR3 size: 16 residues. The CDR3 sequence: CASSKALGGGNQPQHF. The CDR3 nucleotides read TGTGCCAGCAGCAAAGCGCTTGGGGGGGGCAATCAGCCCCAGCATTTT.

This clone has just one count. V and J are TRBV7-2 and TRBJ2-7; weak D call: TRBD2 (7 bases). Germline V gene data show CDR1 as SGHTA and CDR2 as FQGNSA. This CDR3 is built from 15 residues. Trimming shortened V by 4 bases and J by 4 bases, and 17 bases separated the two germline ends. CDR3 residues: CASSSFGGLVYEQYF. The CDR3 DNA follows: TGTGCCAGCAGCTCCTTCGGGGGGCTGGTGTACGAGCAGTACTTC. Filled out from reference TRBV7-2 and TRBJ2-7, the complete variable domain reads GAGVSQSPSNKVTEKGKDVELRCDPISGHTALYWYRQSLGQGLEFLIYFQGNSAPDKSGLPSDRFSAERTGGSVSTLTIQRTQQEDSAVYLCASSSFGGLVYEQYFGPGTRLTVT.

A few counts support this clone. V usage is TRBV6-1 and J usage is TRBJ2-1, with 12 bases lining up with TRBD2. The V gene end was trimmed by 4 bases and the J gene end by 2 bases; junction bases not matched to a gene: 3. Looked up from germline, CDR1 is MNHNS and CDR2 is SASEGT. This CDR3 has 16 amino acids. The CDR3 sequence: CASSVLAGGTYNEQFF. CDR3 in DNA: TGTGCCAGCAGTGTCCTAGCGGGGGGGACCTACAATGAGCAGTTCTTC.

This clone came up once. V and J are TRBV30 and TRBJ2-4; D is undetermined. This CDR3 region has 13 residues. Trimming took off 3 bases at V and 15 bases at J, with 21 bases between the two ends. Germline V gene lookup returns CDR1 GTSNPN and CDR2 SVGIG (reference sequence). Written as DNA, the CDR3 is TGTGCCTGGAGGAACACTCCCGCAGCGAATTTGTACTTC. Protein product: CAWRNTPAANLYF.

The V gene is TRBV6-5, the J gene TRBJ2-2, with 11 bases identical to TRBD1. CDR3 length: 15 residues. After removal of 10 bases from V and 7 bases from J, the junction contained 11 bases not matched to a gene. Germline V gene lookup returns CDR1 MNHEY and CDR2 SVGAGI. The CDR3 loop is CATRRTGGFGGELFF. The CDR3 DNA reads TGTGCCACCAGACGGACAGGGGGCTTTGGCGGGGAGCTGTTTTTT.